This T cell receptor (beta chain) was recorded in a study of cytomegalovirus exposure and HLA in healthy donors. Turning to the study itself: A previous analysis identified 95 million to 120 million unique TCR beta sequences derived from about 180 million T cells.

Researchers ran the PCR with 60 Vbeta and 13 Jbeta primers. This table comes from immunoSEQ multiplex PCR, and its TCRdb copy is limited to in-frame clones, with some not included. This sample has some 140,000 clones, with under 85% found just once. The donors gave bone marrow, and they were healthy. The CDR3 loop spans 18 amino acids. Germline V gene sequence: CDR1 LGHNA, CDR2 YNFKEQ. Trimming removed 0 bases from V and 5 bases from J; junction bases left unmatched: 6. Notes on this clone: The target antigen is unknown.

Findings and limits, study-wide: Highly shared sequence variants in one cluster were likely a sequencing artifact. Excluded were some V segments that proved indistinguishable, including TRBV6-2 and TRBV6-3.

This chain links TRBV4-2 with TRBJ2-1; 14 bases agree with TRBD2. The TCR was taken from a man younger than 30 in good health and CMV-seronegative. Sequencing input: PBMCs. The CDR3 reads CASSQDPGLAGGNNEQFF. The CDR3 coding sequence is TGTGCCAGCAGCCAAGATCCTGGACTAGCGGGGGGTAACAATGAGCAGTTCTTC.